This TCR beta chain comes out of a study of identical twins. Via MiXCR, TCRdb re-called the 5' RACE reads, giving one row per CDR3 protein. The sample lists around 250,000 distinct CDR3 sequences, over 5% occurring once. This clonotype has ten or more counts. Its antigen is unknown. The study's findings and limits: Out-of-frame alpha sequences common to twins were enriched for low generation probability.

The trim removed 7 bases at V and 5 bases at J, leaving 12 bases unmatched. This CDR3 is 15 amino acids long. In addition, the sample was reused for a study of T cells expressing NK-cell markers. This second study says: An anti-gamma-delta TCR antibody was added in several experiments. It restricted sorting to alpha-beta TCR-expressing T cells. The same clonotypes also predominated in the CD3+CD56-NKG2C+ fraction of a handful of donors.

The rearrangement links TRBV12-3 or TRBV12-4 to TRBJ2-3, with 7 bases matching TRBD2. The material sequenced was CD8+ T cells sorted from blood. This TCR derives from a woman aged 18 to 35 in good health. CDR3 region: CASTGPRTRGDTQYF. CDR3 coding DNA: TGTGCCAGCACCGGCCCCCGGACTAGGGGAGATACGCAGTATTTT.